This T cell receptor beta chain is from a study of blood T cells in healthy people across ages. Study outcomes and limitations: Per million T cells, TCR beta diversity dropped about linearly as age rose.

Comment on this clonotype: Antigen: not known. One end of the junction varies from germline; a read error may be responsible.

The CDR3 has 13 amino acids. The germline V gene has CDR1 SQVTM and CDR2 ANQGSEA. Through a sample-barcoded 5' primer and a J-beta primer mix, a second PCR was run for about 6 to 11 cycles. All cDNA molecules were each tagged by a template-switch adaptor with 12 random nucleotides. TCRdb redid the calling of the 5' RACE reads with MiXCR, one entry per CDR3 protein. Of 1.5 million to 2 million distinct CDR3 sequences in the sample, about 49% were seen once. The clonotype originates from a woman between 35 and 50 years old in good health. Material for sequencing was blood. This chain joins TRBV29-1 and TRBJ2-5; 7 positions agree with TRBD2. The CDR3 is CSGETSPQESQYF. The CDR3 DNA reads TGCAGCGGAGAGACTAGCCCTCAAGAGTCCCAGTACTTC. The full variable domain, in which reference TRBV29-1 and TRBJ2-5 provide the parts outside the CDR3, is SAVISQKPSRDICQRGTSLTIQCQVDSQVTMMFWYRQQPGQSLTLIATANQGSEATYESGFVIDKFPISRPNLTFSTLTVSNMSPEDSSIYLCSGETSPQESQYFGPGTRLLVL.